This note documents a single T cell receptor beta chain sequence. No antigen is known for it. These data come from a study of T cells in localized non-small cell lung cancer. Sequencing used immunoSEQ multiplex PCR; TCRdb keeps in-frame clones, though not all of them. The sample contains 53,000 or so clones, 75% to 90% of which appear only once. The CDR3 spans 13 residues. The V gene's germline CDR1 is MNHEY and CDR2 SMNVEV (reference sequence). With 3 bases removed from V and 7 bases from J, the gap between germline ends came to 12 bases. General study findings and limits: The study detected a median around 50 of the top 100 tumor clones in adjacent lung. Heterogeneity stays possible, as sequencing covered only one tumor region. Longer overall survival was seen with higher T cell density measured in blood. Compared with tumor, uninvolved adjacent lung displayed greater T cell clonality, ranking highest overall.

The receptor was isolated from a man aged 40 to 69 with stage III lung adenocarcinoma. The source was peripheral blood mononuclear cells, collected before any cancer treatment. This chain uses TRBV27 with TRBJ1-2; possible D gene TRBD1, 5 bases. The CDR3 DNA reads TGTGCCAGCAGTTTGCAGGGTCAAGCTGGCTACACCTTC. Protein product: CASSLQGQAGYTF.